The 9 T cell receptor beta chains below were found in one sample sequenced in a study of blood T cell repertoires in COVID-19. The data were produced by immunoSEQ multiplex PCR, yet TCRdb's version contains in-frame clones alone and is incomplete. The data contain 90,000 to 100,000 clones, roughly 80% of them singletons. The source material was peripheral blood. These TCRs come from a woman over 75 with acute or convalescent COVID-19.

The J gene is TRBJ1-1, the V gene TRBV7-9, with D uncertain. V was shortened by 3 bases and J by 1 base, with 6 bases between the two germline ends. Germline V lookup: CDR1 SEHNR, CDR2 FQNEAQ (reference sequence). This CDR3 has 13 amino acids. The DNA of the CDR3 is TGTGCCAGCAGCTTCAGACAGAACACTGAAGCTTTCTTT. This sequence encodes CASSFRQNTEAFF.

V and J are TRBV6-6 and TRBJ1-4; 8 bases fit TRBD1. The CDR3 spans 14 residues. Trimming removed 6 bases from V and 6 bases from J; junction bases left unmatched: 6. CDR1 MNHNY and CDR2 SVGAGI come from the germline V gene (reference sequence). The CDR3 here is CASRRGQGDEKLFF. DNA of the CDR3: TGTGCCAGCAGACGCGGACAGGGCGATGAAAAACTGTTTTTT.

The rearrangement joins TRBV6-1 to TRBJ2-2, with 13 bases matching TRBD2. With V trimmed by 4 bases and J by 5 bases, 10 bases remained unmatched. Germline V gene data show CDR1 as MNHNS and CDR2 as SASEGT. The CDR3 covers 18 residues. The CDR3 bases are TGTGCCAGCAGTGGAGGACTAGCGGGGGCTATGGGGACCGGGGAGCTGTTTTTT. Amino acids: CASSGGLAGAMGTGELFF.

This chain connects TRBV5-6 to TRBJ2-6, with TRBD1 matching 8 bases. Germline values: CDR1 SGHDT, CDR2 YYEEEE. After removal of 4 bases from V and 0 bases from J, the junction contained 3 bases not matched to a gene. CDR3 size: 16 residues. The CDR3 bases are TGTGCCAGCAGCAAGGACAGGGTCTCTGGGGCCAACGTCCTGACTTTC. Its translation: CASSKDRVSGANVLTF.

V usage is TRBV11-2 and J usage is TRBJ1-4, with a tentative D call TRBD1 (6 bases). Germline V CDR1 and CDR2: SGHAT, FQNNGV. The CDR3 contains 14 residues. V was pared by 2 bases and J by 4 bases, with 8 bases between. CDR3 bases: TGTGCCAGCAGCTTAAGGGGGATTAATGAAAAACTGTTTTTT. It codes for CASSLRGINEKLFF.

As DNA, the CDR3 is TGTGCCAGCAGCCAAGGGGGCGGTGGGGAGCAGTACTTC. Its protein product is CASSQGGGGEQYF. The gene calls are TRBV3-1 (or the pseudogene TRBV3-2) and TRBJ2-7; weak D call: TRBD1 (5 bases). This CDR3 comprises 13 residues. Trimming cost V 1 base and J 7 bases, with 11 bases left between them. CDR1 is LGHDT, CDR2 YNNKEL, per germline (reference sequence).

The chain uses TRBV3-1 (or the pseudogene TRBV3-2) and TRBJ2-5; D unresolved. The CDR3 runs 11 residues. Trimming removed 4 bases from V and 3 bases from J, with 3 bases in between. The germline V gene has CDR1 LGHDT and CDR2 YNNKEL (reference sequence). Written as DNA, the CDR3 is TGTGCCAGCAGCCGAGAAGAGACCCAGTACTTC. Encoded protein: CASSREETQYF.

This clone was seen just once. This chain uses TRBV27 with TRBJ1-2; 8 bases map to TRBD1. V shed 4 bases, J shed 8 bases, and the junction held 9 bases outside the gene matches. The V gene's germline CDR1 is MNHEY and CDR2 SMNVEV (reference sequence). The CDR3 covers 14 residues. This CDR3 reads CASSSGTGGGGYTF. CDR3 coding DNA: TGTGCCAGCAGTTCTGGGACAGGTGGGGGGGGCTACACCTTC.

V and J are TRBV28 and TRBJ1-5, with 11 positions matching TRBD1. With 2 bases clipped from V and 6 bases from J, the junction kept 9 bases outside the gene matches. The CDR3 is made up of 17 amino acids. CDR1 and CDR2 (germline): MDHEN, SYDVKM. The CDR3 DNA reads TGTGCCAGCAGTTTAACCCTAAGGACAGGGGGCAGTCAGCCCCAGCATTTT. This translates into CASSLTLRTGGSQPQHF.